A single sample gave rise to the 2 T cell receptor beta chains below, sequenced in a study of STAT5B mutations in CD4+ large granular lymphocyte leukemia. Sequenced by immunoSEQ multiplex PCR; TCRdb stores in-frame clones only, minus some. Among almost 30,000 clones listed, approximately 80% were seen once. Source material: CD4+ T cells from blood buffy coats. The source of these receptors is a human donor in good health.

There are a few counts of this clone. This chain joins TRBV9 and TRBJ1-2; maybe TRBD1 (5 bases). Germline CDR1 SGDLS, CDR2 YYNGEE. This CDR3 spans 14 amino acids. With 6 bases removed from V and 3 bases from J, the gap between germline ends came to 15 bases. CDR3 in amino acids: CASTSGLGDYGYTF. The CDR3 DNA sequence: TGTGCCAGCACCTCGGGGCTAGGTGACTATGGCTACACCTTC.

The genes are TRBV18 and TRBJ1-1, with 8 nucleotides matching TRBD1. Losses at the gene ends were 6 bases for V and 2 bases for J; bases not matched to a gene: 14. Germline-derived CDR1 and CDR2 are KGHSH and LQKENI. This CDR3 is 17 amino acids long. The CDR3 nucleotides are TGTGCCAGCTCCCTCGGATCGACAGGGGACGCAAACACTGAAGCTTTCTTT. Translation: CASSLGSTGDANTEAFF.